Sequencing of this T cell receptor (beta chain) was carried out in a study of T cell changes during pregnancy in multiple sclerosis. Profiling relied on immunoSEQ multiplex PCR, and the TCRdb table lists in-frame clones only, not all of them. Among around 67,000 clones listed, roughly nine tenths were seen once. The CDR3 consists of 18 residues. CDR1 is ENHRY and CDR2 is SYGVKD in the germline V gene. V shed 3 bases, J shed 1 base, and the junction held 9 bases outside the gene matches. Material: peripheral blood, obtained after pregnancy. The source of this sequence is a female donor in good health, enrolled as a control in a pregnancy study. The chain is built from TRBV10-3 and TRBJ2-6; 7 bases line up with TRBD1. The CDR3 loop is CAISDYRGMGSGANVLTF. CDR3 DNA: TGTGCCATCAGTGACTACAGGGGTATGGGATCTGGGGCCAACGTCCTGACTTTC.